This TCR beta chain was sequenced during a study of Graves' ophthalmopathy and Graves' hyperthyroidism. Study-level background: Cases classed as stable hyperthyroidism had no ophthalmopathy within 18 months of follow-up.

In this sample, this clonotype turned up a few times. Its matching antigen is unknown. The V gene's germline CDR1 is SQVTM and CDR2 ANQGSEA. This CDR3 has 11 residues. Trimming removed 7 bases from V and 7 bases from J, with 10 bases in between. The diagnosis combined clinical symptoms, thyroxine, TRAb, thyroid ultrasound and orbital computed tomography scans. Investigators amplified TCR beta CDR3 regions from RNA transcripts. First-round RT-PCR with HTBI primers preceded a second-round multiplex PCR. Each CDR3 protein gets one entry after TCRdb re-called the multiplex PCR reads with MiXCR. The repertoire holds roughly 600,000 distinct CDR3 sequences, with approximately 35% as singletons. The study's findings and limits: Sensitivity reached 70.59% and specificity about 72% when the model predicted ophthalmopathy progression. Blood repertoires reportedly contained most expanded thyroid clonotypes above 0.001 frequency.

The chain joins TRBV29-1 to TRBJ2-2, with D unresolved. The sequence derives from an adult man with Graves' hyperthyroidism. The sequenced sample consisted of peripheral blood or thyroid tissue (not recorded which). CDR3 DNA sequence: TGCAGCGCCCGCGCTCTCGGGGAGCTGTTTTTT. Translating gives CSARALGELFF.